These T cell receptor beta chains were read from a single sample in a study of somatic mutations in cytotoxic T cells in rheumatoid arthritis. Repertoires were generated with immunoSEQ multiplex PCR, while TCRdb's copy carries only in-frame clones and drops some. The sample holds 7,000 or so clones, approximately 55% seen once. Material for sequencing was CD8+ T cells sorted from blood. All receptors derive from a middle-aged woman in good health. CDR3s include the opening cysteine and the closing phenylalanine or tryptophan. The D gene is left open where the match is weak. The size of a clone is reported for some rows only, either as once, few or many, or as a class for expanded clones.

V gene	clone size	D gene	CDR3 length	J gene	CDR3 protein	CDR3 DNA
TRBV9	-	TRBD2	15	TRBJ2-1	CASSVYLREGGEQFF	TGTGCCAGCAGCGTATATTTGCGGGAGGGGGGTGAGCAGTTCTTC
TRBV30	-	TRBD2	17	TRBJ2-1	CAWREGWTSETYNEQFF	TGTGCCTGGAGAGAGGGGTGGACTAGCGAGACCTACAATGAGCAGTTCTTC
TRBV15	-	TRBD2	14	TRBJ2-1	CATSSLAGVNEQFF	TGTGCCACCAGCAGTCTAGCGGGAGTCAATGAGCAGTTCTTC
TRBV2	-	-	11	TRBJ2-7	CASIETYEQYF	TGTGCCAGCATTGAAACCTACGAGCAGTACTTC
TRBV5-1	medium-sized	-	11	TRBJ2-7	CASRGSYEQYF	TGCGCCAGCAGGGGCTCCTACGAGCAGTACTTC
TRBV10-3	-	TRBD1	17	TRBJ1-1	CAISQEVRGLANTEAFF	TGTGCCATCAGTCAGGAAGTGAGGGGGCTTGCGAACACTGAAGCTTTCTTT
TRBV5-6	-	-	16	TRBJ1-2	CASSSPGEGANYGYTF	TGTGCCAGCAGCTCCCCTGGGGAGGGAGCTAACTATGGCTACACCTTC
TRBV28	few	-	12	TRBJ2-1	CASSLNPNEQFF	TGTGCCAGCAGTTTAAACCCCAATGAGCAGTTCTTC
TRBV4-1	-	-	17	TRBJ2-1	CASSQVAAVGSYNEQFF	TGCGCCAGCAGCCAAGTGGCTGCGGTGGGCTCCTACAATGAGCAGTTCTTC
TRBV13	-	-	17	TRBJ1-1	CASSLSFGRTLNTEAFF	TGTGCCAGCAGCTTAAGTTTTGGGCGGACGCTCAACACTGAAGCTTTCTTT
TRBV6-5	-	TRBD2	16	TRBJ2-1	CASSSGTSGINNEQFF	TGTGCCAGCAGTTCGGGGACTAGCGGGATAAACAATGAGCAGTTCTTC
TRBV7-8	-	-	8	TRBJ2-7	CAGDEQYF	TGTGCCGGAGACGAGCAGTACTTC
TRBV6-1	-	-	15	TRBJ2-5	CASSASGLNQETQYF	TGTGCCAGCAGTGCTTCCGGCCTGAATCAAGAGACCCAGTACTTC
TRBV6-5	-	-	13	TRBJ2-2	CASSYMEDGELFF	TGTGCCAGCAGTTATATGGAGGACGGGGAGCTGTTTTTT
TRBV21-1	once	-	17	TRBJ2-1	CASSSPGLAGGNNEQFF	TGTGCCAGCAGCTCTCCGGGACTAGCGGGAGGAAACAATGAGCAGTTCTTC
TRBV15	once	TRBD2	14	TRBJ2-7	CATGRGTSGREQYF	TGTGCCACCGGGAGGGGGACTAGCGGACGGGAGCAGTACTTC
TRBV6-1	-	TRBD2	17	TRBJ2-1	CASSEVWGLSNYNEQFF	TGTGCCAGCAGTGAAGTCTGGGGACTATCCAACTACAATGAGCAGTTCTTC
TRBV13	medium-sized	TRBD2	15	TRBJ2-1	CASLMRESMDNEQFF	TGTGCCAGCTTAATGCGGGAGAGTATGGACAATGAGCAGTTCTTC
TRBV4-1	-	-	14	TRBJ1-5	CASSQWGAYQPQHF	TGCGCCAGCAGCCAATGGGGGGCTTATCAGCCCCAGCATTTT
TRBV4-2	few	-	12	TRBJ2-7	CASSQGRNEQYF	TGTGCCAGCAGCCAAGGAAGGAACGAGCAGTACTTC
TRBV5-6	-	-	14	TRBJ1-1	CASEGPGLQPEAFF	TGTGCCTCTGAAGGCCCTGGACTTCAGCCTGAAGCTTTCTTT
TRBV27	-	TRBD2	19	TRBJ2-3	CASSSPRLAGATGTDTQYF	TGTGCCAGCAGTTCCCCTCGACTAGCGGGAGCCACTGGCACAGATACGCAGTATTTT
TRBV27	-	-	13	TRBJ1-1	CASSLSWGTEAFF	TGTGCCAGCAGTTTATCGTGGGGGACTGAAGCTTTCTTT
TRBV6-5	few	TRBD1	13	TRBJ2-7	CASSQGVGYEQYF	TGTGCCAGCAGCCAGGGGGTTGGGTACGAGCAGTACTTC
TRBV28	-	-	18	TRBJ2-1	CASTPSGFGSWTYNEQFF	TGTGCCAGCACGCCTTCCGGCTTTGGATCTTGGACCTACAATGAGCAGTTCTTC
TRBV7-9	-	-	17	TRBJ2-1	CASSLGGGPYGYNEQFF	TGTGCCAGCAGCTTAGGTGGGGGACCATACGGCTACAATGAGCAGTTCTTC
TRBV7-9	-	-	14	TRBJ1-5	CASSLSSRNQPQHF	TGTGCCAGCAGCCTATCCAGCAGGAATCAGCCCCAGCATTTT
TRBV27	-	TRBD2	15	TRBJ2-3	CASSGWTSGSYTQYF	TGTGCCAGCAGTGGCTGGACTAGCGGGAGTTATACGCAGTATTTT
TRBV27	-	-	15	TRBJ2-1	CASSLSPSFINEQFF	TGTGCCAGCAGTTTATCACCTAGCTTTATCAATGAGCAGTTCTTC
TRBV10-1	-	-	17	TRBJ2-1	CASSPIPGWENNNEQFF	TGCGCCAGCAGTCCTATCCCCGGTTGGGAAAATAACAATGAGCAGTTCTTC
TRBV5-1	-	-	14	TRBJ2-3	CASRADGGTDTQYF	TGCGCCAGCAGAGCCGACGGGGGCACAGATACGCAGTATTTT
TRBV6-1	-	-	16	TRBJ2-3	CASSEILQNPPDTQYF	TGTGCCAGCAGTGAGATTCTCCAGAACCCCCCAGATACGCAGTATTTT
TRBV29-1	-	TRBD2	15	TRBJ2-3	CSVVKGREGIDTQYF	TGCAGCGTCGTGAAGGGGCGGGAGGGAATAGATACGCAGTATTTT
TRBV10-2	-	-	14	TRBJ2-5	CASSELHRQETQYF	TGCGCCAGCAGTGAGTTGCATCGCCAAGAGACCCAGTACTTC
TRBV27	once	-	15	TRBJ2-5	CASSLKPGLQETQYF	TGTGCCAGCAGTCTCAAACCGGGACTGCAAGAGACCCAGTACTTC
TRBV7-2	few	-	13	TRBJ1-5	CASSLRGNQPQHF	TGTGCCAGCAGCCTAAGGGGCAATCAGCCCCAGCATTTT
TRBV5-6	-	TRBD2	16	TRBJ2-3	CASTNWASGGTDTQYF	TGTGCCAGCACCAACTGGGCTAGCGGAGGTACAGATACGCAGTATTTT
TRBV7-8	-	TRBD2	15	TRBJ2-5	CASSFVLAVQETQYF	TGTGCCAGCAGCTTTGTCCTAGCGGTCCAAGAGACCCAGTACTTC
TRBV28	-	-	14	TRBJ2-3	CAISPGYDTDTQYF	TGTGCCATCTCTCCAGGGTATGACACAGATACGCAGTATTTT
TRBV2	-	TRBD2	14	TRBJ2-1	CASSRTSSGNEQFF	TGTGCCAGCAGCCGGACTAGCTCTGGCAATGAGCAGTTCTTC
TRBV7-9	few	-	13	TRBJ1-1	CASSEQGNTEAFF	TGTGCCAGCAGCGAACAGGGGAACACTGAAGCTTTCTTT
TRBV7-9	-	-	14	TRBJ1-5	CASSLGDPGQPQHF	TGTGCCAGCAGCTTAGGGGACCCCGGTCAGCCCCAGCATTTT
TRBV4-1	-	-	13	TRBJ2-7	CASSLSGGYEQYF	TGCGCCAGCAGCCTCTCCGGAGGCTACGAGCAGTACTTC
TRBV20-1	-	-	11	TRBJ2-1	CSARQDNEQFF	TGCAGTGCTAGGCAGGACAATGAGCAGTTCTTC
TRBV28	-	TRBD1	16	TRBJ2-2	CASSLLGTGNTGELFF	TGTGCCAGCAGTTTATTAGGGACAGGGAACACCGGGGAGCTGTTTTTT
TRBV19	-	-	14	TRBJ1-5	CASSIGASNQPQHF	TGTGCCAGTAGTATTGGAGCAAGCAATCAGCCCCAGCATTTT
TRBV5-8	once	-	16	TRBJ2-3	CASSLRYGMSTDTQYF	TGTGCCAGCAGCTTGCGATACGGGATGAGCACAGATACGCAGTATTTT
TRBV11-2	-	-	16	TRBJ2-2	CASTQGVGGFTGELFF	TGTGCCAGCACCCAGGGGGTCGGGGGGTTTACCGGGGAGCTGTTTTTT
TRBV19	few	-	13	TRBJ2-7	CASSRGGGGEQYF	TGTGCCAGTAGTAGAGGAGGGGGCGGCGAGCAGTACTTC
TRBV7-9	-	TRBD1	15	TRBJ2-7	CASSSGTGVLYEQYF	TGTGCCAGCAGCTCCGGGACAGGGGTCCTCTACGAGCAGTACTTC
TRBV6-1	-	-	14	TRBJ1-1	CASSEAGTPGEAFF	TGTGCCAGCAGTGAAGCAGGAACACCCGGGGAAGCTTTCTTT
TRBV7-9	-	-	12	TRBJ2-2	CASSADDGELFF	TGTGCCAGCAGCGCCGACGACGGGGAGCTGTTTTTT
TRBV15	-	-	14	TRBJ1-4	CATSRDVGDEKLFF	TGTGCCACCAGCAGAGATGTGGGAGATGAAAAACTGTTTTTT
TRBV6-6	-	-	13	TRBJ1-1	CASRARTAAEAFF	TGTGCCAGCAGGGCCCGGACTGCCGCCGAAGCTTTCTTT
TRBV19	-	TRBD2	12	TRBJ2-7	CASSRTSDEQYF	TGTGCCAGTAGTAGAACTAGCGACGAGCAGTACTTC
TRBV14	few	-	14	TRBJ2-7	CASSQEGDFYEQYF	TGTGCCAGCAGCCAAGAAGGGGACTTCTACGAGCAGTACTTC
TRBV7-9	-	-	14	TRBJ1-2	CASSQEGRPYGYTF	TGTGCCAGCAGCCAAGAGGGGCGTCCCTATGGCTACACCTTC
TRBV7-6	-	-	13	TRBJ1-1	CASSPYQGTEAFF	TGTGCCAGCAGCCCCTACCAAGGGACTGAAGCTTTCTTT
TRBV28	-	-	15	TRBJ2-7	CASSFGLSGAYEQYF	TGTGCCAGCAGTTTTGGTCTTAGCGGAGCCTACGAGCAGTACTTC
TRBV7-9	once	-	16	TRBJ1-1	CASSLNRGAENTEAFF	TGTGCCAGCAGCTTAAATCGAGGGGCAGAGAACACTGAAGCTTTCTTT